The 13 T cell receptor beta chains presented below share a single source sample, sequenced in a study of T cell clones after liver transplantation. The table came from immunoSEQ multiplex PCR; TCRdb's copy has only in-frame clones and leaves some out. Among fewer than 80,000 clones listed, around 84% were seen once. This specimen consisted of CD4+ T cells from blood, obtained less than 50 months after liver transplant. The receptors originated from a human patient who received a liver transplant. Some T cells may be supplied by the graft donor.

The chain is built from TRBV9 and TRBJ2-7, with TRBD2 matching 7 bases. The CDR3 length is 14 residues. V lost 2 bases and J lost 5; bases outside the gene matches: 7. Germline values: CDR1 SGDLS, CDR2 YYNGEE. In DNA form, the CDR3 reads TGTGCCAGCAGCGTCAGCGGGAAGCCCCACGAGCAGTACTTC. Protein: CASSVSGKPHEQYF.

This clone has a single count. This chain joins TRBV19 and TRBJ1-5; D ambiguous. Germline values: CDR1 LNHDA, CDR2 SQIVND (reference sequence). V was pared by 7 bases and J by 5 bases, with 15 bases between. The CDR3 contains 14 residues. CDR3 sequence (DNA): TGTGCCAGTAACCGGATATCTGGCCATCAGCCCCAGCATTTT. It translates to CASNRISGHQPQHF.

The V and J genes are TRBV14 and TRBJ2-7, with TRBD1 identical over 8 bases. This CDR3 is 15 amino acids long. J lost 4 bases, V lost 4 bases, and 9 bases had no gene match. Germline V gene lookup returns CDR1 SGHDN and CDR2 FVKESK. This chain's CDR3 is CASSLSTGTGYEQYF. The CDR3 DNA follows: TGTGCCAGCAGCCTCTCTACCGGGACAGGATACGAGCAGTACTTC.

The chain has TRBV4-3 and TRBJ2-3; 11 positions agree with TRBD1. CDR3 size: 16 residues. V shed 6 bases, J shed 0 bases, and the junction held 5 bases outside the gene matches. The germline V gene encodes CDR1 LGHNA and CDR2 YSLEER. The CDR3 bases are TGCGCCAGCAGGTCGGGACAGGGGGTTAGCACAGATACGCAGTATTTT. It translates to CASRSGQGVSTDTQYF.

This sequence joins TRBV5-4 and TRBJ1-1; possibly TRBD1 for D (6 bases). The CDR3 contains 16 residues. Germline V gene data show CDR1 as SGHNT and CDR2 as YYREEE (reference sequence). V was trimmed by 4 bases and J by 5 bases, leaving 21 bases between them. The CDR3 sequence is CASSPGGNRVLTEAFF. The CDR3 region has the DNA TGTGCCAGCAGCCCGGGGGGGAACAGGGTACTGACTGAAGCTTTCTTT.

This sequence joins TRBV7-2 and TRBJ2-5; a possible D gene is TRBD1 (5 bases). CDR1 is SGHTA and CDR2 is FQGNSA in the germline V gene. Between the trimmed V and J ends, which lost 4 bases and 1 base, there was a span of 10 bases. This CDR3 region has 14 residues. The CDR3, as DNA: TGTGCCAGCAGCTCTAGGGGTTCCCAAGAGACCCAGTACTTC. It codes for CASSSRGSQETQYF.

The chain links TRBV2 to TRBJ2-5; 10 bases align to TRBD2. Germline lookup yields CDR1 SNHLY and CDR2 FYNNEI. Trimming at V came to 6 bases and at J to 2 bases, leaving 6 bases not matched to a gene. The CDR3 loop spans 15 amino acids. This chain's CDR3 is CASSDPSGGQETQYF. DNA of the CDR3: TGTGCCAGCAGCGATCCTAGCGGGGGACAAGAGACCCAGTACTTC.

J is TRBJ1-2 and V is TRBV2, with D hard to call. Trimming stripped 4 bases from V and 2 bases from J, with 14 bases between. CDR3 length: 15 residues. Germline V CDR1 and CDR2: SNHLY, FYNNEI. The CDR3 sequence: CASSVEGRLNYGYTF. The CDR3 DNA reads TGTGCCAGCAGTGTAGAAGGCCGCCTAAACTATGGCTACACCTTC.

The V and J genes are TRBV6-5 and TRBJ2-7, with TRBD1 matching over 9 bases. Trimming cost V 6 bases and J 2 bases; bases outside gene matches: 5. This CDR3 has 14 residues. Looked up from germline, CDR1 is MNHEY and CDR2 is SVGAGI. The CDR3 bases are TGTGCCAGCAGACGGGGACAGGGCGCCTACGAGCAGTACTTC. It specifies CASRRGQGAYEQYF.

This clone was found a few times. The V call is TRBV4-1, the J call TRBJ2-7, with D tentatively TRBD1 (7 bases). Germline V CDR1 and CDR2: MGHRA, YSYEKL. This CDR3 has 14 amino acids. With 4 bases removed from V and 3 bases from J, the gap between germline ends came to 13 bases. CDR3 in DNA: TGCGCCAGCAGCCGCGGGACAGACCTCTACGAGCAGTACTTC. Protein product: CASSRGTDLYEQYF.

The rearrangement uses TRBV20-1 and TRBJ2-5; no firm D call. Germline V gene sequence: CDR1 DFQATT, CDR2 SNEGSKA (reference sequence). V shed 6 bases and J shed 6 bases, with 11 bases lying between them. The CDR3 contains 11 residues. The CDR3 reads CSAPRAQTQYF. The CDR3 coding sequence is TGCAGTGCCCCTAGGGCACAGACCCAGTACTTC.

The rearrangement links TRBV6-1 to TRBJ2-6; tentative D call: TRBD2 (6 bases). Germline-derived CDR1 and CDR2 are MNHNS and SASEGT. There are 18 residues in the CDR3. With 0 bases removed from V and 4 bases from J, the gap between germline ends came to 16 bases. CDR3 loop: CASSEALRGRTGANVLTF. CDR3 coding DNA: TGTGCCAGCAGTGAAGCGCTGCGGGGCCGCACGGGGGCCAACGTCCTGACTTTC.

V gene TRBV11-2 combines with J gene TRBJ2-1, with 12 bases fitting TRBD2. V shed 5 bases, J shed 4 bases, and the junction held 12 bases outside the gene matches. Per germline, CDR1 SGHAT and CDR2 FQNNGV. The CDR3 runs 18 residues. The CDR3 reads CASSHEGGTSGSYNEQFF. The CDR3 region has the DNA TGTGCCAGCAGCCATGAGGGGGGGACTAGCGGGTCGTACAATGAGCAGTTCTTC.